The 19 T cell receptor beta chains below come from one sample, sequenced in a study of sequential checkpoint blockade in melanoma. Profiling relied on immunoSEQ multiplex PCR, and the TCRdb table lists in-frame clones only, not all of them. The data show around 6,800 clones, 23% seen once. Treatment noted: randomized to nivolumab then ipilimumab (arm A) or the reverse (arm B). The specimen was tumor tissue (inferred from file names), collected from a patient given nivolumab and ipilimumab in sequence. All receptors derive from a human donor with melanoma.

Written as DNA, the CDR3 is TGTGCCTGGAGTTGGCCAAGTGAAGCTTTCTTT. Translating gives CAWSWPSEAFF. The chain has TRBV30 and TRBJ1-1; D gene ambiguous. Germline V gene data show CDR1 as GTSNPN and CDR2 as SVGIG (reference sequence). This CDR3 has 11 amino acids. The germline V and J ends were trimmed by 2 bases and 7 bases, with 8 bases remaining between them.

The CDR3 DNA reads as TGTGCCAGCAGTCCATATAGCAATCAGCCCCAGCATTTT. It encodes CASSPYSNQPQHF. V usage is TRBV28 and J usage is TRBJ1-5; no definite D call. Per germline, CDR1 MDHEN and CDR2 SYDVKM. Trimming shortened V by 5 bases and J by 0 bases, and 5 bases separated the two germline ends. The CDR3 runs 13 residues.

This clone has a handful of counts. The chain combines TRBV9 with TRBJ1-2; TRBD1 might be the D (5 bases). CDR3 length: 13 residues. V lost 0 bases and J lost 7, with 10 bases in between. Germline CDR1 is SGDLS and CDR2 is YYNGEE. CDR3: CASSVARVGGYTF. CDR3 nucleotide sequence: TGTGCCAGCAGCGTAGCCAGGGTGGGTGGCTACACCTTC.

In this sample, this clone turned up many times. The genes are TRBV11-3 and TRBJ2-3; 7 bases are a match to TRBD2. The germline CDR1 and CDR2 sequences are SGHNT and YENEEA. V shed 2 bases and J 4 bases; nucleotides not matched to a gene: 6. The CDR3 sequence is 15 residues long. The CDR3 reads CASSLNGRTADTQYF. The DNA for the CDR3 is TGTGCCAGCAGCTTAAACGGGAGGACGGCAGATACGCAGTATTTT.

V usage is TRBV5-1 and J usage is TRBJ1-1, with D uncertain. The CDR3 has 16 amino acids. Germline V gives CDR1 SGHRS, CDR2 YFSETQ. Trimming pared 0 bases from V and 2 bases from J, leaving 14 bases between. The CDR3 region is CASSLVPQEDNTEAFF. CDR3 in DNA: TGCGCCAGCAGCTTGGTACCTCAGGAAGACAACACTGAAGCTTTCTTT.

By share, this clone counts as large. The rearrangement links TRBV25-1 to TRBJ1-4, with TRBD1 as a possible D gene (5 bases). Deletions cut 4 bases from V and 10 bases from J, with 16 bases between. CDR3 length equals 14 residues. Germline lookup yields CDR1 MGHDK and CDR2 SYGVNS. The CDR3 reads CASSGRGEGGKLFF. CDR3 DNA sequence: TGTGCCAGCAGTGGACGGGGGGAGGGAGGAAAACTGTTTTTT.

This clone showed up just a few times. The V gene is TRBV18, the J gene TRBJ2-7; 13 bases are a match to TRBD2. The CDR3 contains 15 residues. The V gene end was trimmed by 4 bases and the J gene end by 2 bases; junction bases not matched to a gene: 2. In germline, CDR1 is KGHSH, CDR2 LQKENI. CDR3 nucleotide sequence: TGTGCCAGCTCACGGACTAGCGGGAGCACCTACGAGCAGTACGTC. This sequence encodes CASSRTSGSTYEQYV.

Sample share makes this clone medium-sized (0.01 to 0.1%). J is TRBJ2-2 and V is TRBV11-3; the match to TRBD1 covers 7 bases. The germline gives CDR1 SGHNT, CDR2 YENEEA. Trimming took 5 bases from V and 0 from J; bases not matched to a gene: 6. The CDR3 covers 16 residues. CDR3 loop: CASSGPGQTNTGELFF. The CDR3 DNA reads TGTGCCAGCAGCGGCCCGGGACAGACGAACACCGGGGAGCTGTTTTTT.

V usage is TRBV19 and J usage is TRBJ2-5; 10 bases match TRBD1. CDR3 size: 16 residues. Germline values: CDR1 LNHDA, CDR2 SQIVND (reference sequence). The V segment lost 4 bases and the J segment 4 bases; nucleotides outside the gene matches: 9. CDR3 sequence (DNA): TGTGCCAGTAGTACCTCTCGGACAGGGGGGAGAGAGACCCAGTACTTC. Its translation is CASSTSRTGGRETQYF.

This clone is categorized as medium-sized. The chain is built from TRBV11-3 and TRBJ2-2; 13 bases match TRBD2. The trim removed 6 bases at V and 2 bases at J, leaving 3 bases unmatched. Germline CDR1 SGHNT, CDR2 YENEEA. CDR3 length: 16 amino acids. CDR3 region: CASRGLAGLNTGELFF. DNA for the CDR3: TGTGCCAGCAGGGGACTAGCGGGACTAAACACCGGGGAGCTGTTTTTT.

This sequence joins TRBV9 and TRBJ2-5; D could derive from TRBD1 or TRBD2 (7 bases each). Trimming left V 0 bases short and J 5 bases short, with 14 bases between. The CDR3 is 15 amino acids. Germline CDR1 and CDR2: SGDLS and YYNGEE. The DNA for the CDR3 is TGTGCCAGCAGCGTAGCCCCAGGGGGGGGCGAGACCCAGTACTTC. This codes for CASSVAPGGGETQYF.

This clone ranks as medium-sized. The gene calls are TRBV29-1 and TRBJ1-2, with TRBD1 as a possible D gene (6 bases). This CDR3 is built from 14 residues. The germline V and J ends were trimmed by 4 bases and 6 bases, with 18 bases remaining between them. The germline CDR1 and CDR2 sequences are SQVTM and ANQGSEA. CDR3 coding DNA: TGCAGCGTTGCGGGGGGGCAACTCATCAATGGCTACACCTTC. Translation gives CSVAGGQLINGYTF.

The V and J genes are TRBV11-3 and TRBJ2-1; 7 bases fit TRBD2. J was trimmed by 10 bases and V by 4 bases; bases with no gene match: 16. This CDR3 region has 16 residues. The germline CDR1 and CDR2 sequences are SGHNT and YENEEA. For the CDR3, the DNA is TGTGCCAGCAGCTCCCTGGGGAGGGCTATCACAAGGGAGCAGTTCTTC. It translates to CASSSLGRAITREQFF.

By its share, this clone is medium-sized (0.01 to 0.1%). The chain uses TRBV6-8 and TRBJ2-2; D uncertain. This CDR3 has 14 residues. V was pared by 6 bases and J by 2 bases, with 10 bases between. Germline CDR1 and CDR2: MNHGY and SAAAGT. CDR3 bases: TGTGCCAGCAGCCCCTCGGAAAACACCGGGGAGCTGTTTTTT. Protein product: CASSPSENTGELFF.

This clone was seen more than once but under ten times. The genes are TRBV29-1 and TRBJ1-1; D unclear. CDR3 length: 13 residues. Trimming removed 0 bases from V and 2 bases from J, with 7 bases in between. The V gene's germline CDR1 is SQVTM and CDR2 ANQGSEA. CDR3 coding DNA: TGCAGCGTTGAAGATCACCCCAACACTGAAGCTTTCTTT. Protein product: CSVEDHPNTEAFF.

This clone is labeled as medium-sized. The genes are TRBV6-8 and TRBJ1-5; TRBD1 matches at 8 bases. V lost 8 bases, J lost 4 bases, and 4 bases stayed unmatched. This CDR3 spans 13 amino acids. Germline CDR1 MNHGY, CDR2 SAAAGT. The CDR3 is CASAGGSNQPQHF. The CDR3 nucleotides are TGTGCCAGCGCAGGGGGCTCAAATCAGCCCCAGCATTTT.

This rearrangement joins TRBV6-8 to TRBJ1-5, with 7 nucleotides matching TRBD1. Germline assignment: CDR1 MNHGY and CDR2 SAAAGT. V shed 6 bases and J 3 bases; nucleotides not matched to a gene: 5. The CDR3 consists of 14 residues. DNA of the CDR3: TGTGCCAGCAGACCGGGACAGATCAATCAGCCCCAGCATTTT. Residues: CASRPGQINQPQHF.

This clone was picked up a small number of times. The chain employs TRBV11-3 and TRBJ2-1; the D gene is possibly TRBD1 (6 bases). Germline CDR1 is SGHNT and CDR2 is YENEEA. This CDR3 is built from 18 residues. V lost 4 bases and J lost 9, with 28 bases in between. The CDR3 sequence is CASSSSGDTGSRWGEQFF. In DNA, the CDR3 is TGTGCCAGCAGCTCCAGCGGTGACACAGGGAGCAGATGGGGTGAGCAGTTCTTC. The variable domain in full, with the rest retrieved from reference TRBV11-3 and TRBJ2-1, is EAGVVQSPRYKIIEKKQPVAFWCNPISGHNTLYWYLQNLGQGPELLIRYENEEAVDDSQLPKDRFSAERLKGVDSTLKIQPAELGDSAVYLCASSSSGDTGSRWGEQFFGPGTRLTVL.

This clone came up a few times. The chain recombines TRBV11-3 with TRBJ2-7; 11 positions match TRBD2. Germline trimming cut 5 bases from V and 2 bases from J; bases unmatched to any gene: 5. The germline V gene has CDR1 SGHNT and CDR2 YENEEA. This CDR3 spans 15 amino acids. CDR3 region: CASSQTSGTAYEQYV. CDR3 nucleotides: TGTGCCAGCAGCCAGACTAGCGGGACGGCCTACGAGCAGTACGTC.